A single sample gave rise to the 25 T cell receptor beta chains below, sequenced in a study of regulatory T cells in long-lasting Graves disease. To make TCR beta libraries, researchers used iRepertoire HTBI primers and Arm-PCR of CDR3 regions. TCRdb reprocessed the multiplex PCR reads with MiXCR, giving one entry per CDR3 protein. Here the sample spans 350,000 to 450,000 distinct CDR3 sequences, 10% to 15% being singletons. The time point is: newly diagnosed GD, antithyroid drugs for less than 3 months. PBMCs provided the RNA from which the TCR library was made. These data also featured in a second study, about T cells in Graves' hyperthyroidism and ophthalmopathy.

The specimen was peripheral blood mononuclear cells (PBMCs), collected at new diagnosis, from a patient treated with antithyroid drugs. Receptors originate from a young woman with Graves disease.

This clonotype came up many times. This chain uses TRBV20-1 with TRBJ1-2; D is unresolved. V was cut by 1 base and J by 6 bases, with 9 bases left in between. This CDR3 spans 12 amino acids. Germline values: CDR1 DFQATT, CDR2 SNEGSKA (reference sequence). The chain's CDR3 is CSARGSVDGYTF. For the CDR3, the DNA is TGCAGTGCTAGAGGTTCTGTCGATGGCTACACCTTC.

The V and J genes are TRBV15 and TRBJ2-5; 11 positions agree with TRBD1. Germline trimming cut 0 bases from V and 5 bases from J; bases unmatched to any gene: 2. Germline V lookup: CDR1 LNHNV, CDR2 YYDKDF (reference sequence). This CDR3 is 15 amino acids long. CDR3 in DNA: TGTGCCACCAGCAGAGACAGGACAGGGGGCGAGACCCAGTACTTC. This sequence encodes CATSRDRTGGETQYF.

In this sample, this clonotype turned up many times. This chain links TRBV6-1 with TRBJ1-6, with 8 bases that match TRBD1. CDR1 and CDR2 (germline): MNHNS, SASEGT. The CDR3 has 15 residues. The junction had 9 bases not matched to a gene; V was cut back by 6 bases and J by 8 bases. The CDR3 DNA reads TGTGCCAGCAGCTGGACAGGGCTCGACCATTCACCCCTCCACTTT. This translates into CASSWTGLDHSPLHF.

Only a few counts were recorded for this clonotype. CDR3 DNA sequence: TGTGCCAGCAGTTTACAGGGGCGGTTGGGGGCCCAGTACTTC. It is translated as CASSLQGRLGAQYF. The chain recombines TRBV27 with TRBJ2-5; D perhaps matches TRBD1 (6 bases). The CDR3 runs to 14 residues. The ends were cut back, 2 bases at V and 9 bases at J, with 16 bases in the middle. Germline V gene sequence: CDR1 MNHEY, CDR2 SMNVEV (reference sequence).

This clonotype has ten or more counts. This rearrangement joins TRBV3-1 to TRBJ2-2, with a weak D call TRBD2 (5 bases). The CDR3 spans 15 residues. Germline V gene lookup returns CDR1 LGHDT and CDR2 YNNKEL (reference sequence). Trimming shortened V by 3 bases and J by 8 bases, and 16 bases separated the two germline ends. DNA for the CDR3: TGTGCCAGCAGCCACGCGGGTAGTCGACTAGGGGAGCTGTTTTTT. Translation: CASSHAGSRLGELFF. Variable domain in full (rest from reference TRBV3-1 and TRBJ2-2): DTAVSQTPKYLVTQMGNDKSIKCEQNLGHDTMYWYKQDSKKFLKIMFSYNNKELIINETVPNRFSPKSPDKAHLNLHINSLELGDSAVYFCASSHAGSRLGELFFGEGSRLTVL.

This clonotype has more than one count but fewer than ten. A read error may be the cause here, since a much bigger clone is one base away. This chain joins TRBV6-5 and TRBJ1-1, with D unresolved. CDR1 MNHEY and CDR2 SVGAGI come from the germline V gene. The CDR3 loop spans 16 amino acids. The CDR3 loop reads CASNYRESYTNTEAFF. CDR3 bases: TGTGCCAGCAATTACCGAGAGTCATACACGAACACTGAAGCTTTCTTT.

In its sample, this clonotype was seen a few times. Germline is not matched at one junction end, which may reflect a read error. This chain uses TRBV7-9 with TRBJ1-2; no definite D call. This CDR3 comprises 14 residues. Germline lookup yields CDR1 SEHNR and CDR2 FQNEAQ (reference sequence). The CDR3 reads CASSLAGFGYGCTF. Here the CDR3 DNA reads TGTGCCAGCAGCTTAGCGGGATTTGGATATGGCTGCACCTTC.

This clonotype has at least ten counts. This chain uses TRBV28 with TRBJ1-5; D remains ambiguous. This CDR3 has 12 residues. Germline CDR1 is MDHEN and CDR2 is SYDVKM. Deletions cut 6 bases from V and 15 bases from J, with 18 bases between. CDR3 DNA sequence: TGTGCCAGCAGCACAGTGGACCCTGCCCGGCATTTT. Translated: CASSTVDPARHF.

This clonotype was recorded at least ten times. The CDR3 is CAISPLAGRVYNEQFF. The CDR3 region has the DNA TGTGCCATCAGCCCCCTGGCGGGACGCGTGTACAATGAGCAGTTCTTC. The chain carries TRBV10-3 and TRBJ2-1, with D maybe TRBD2 (6 bases). Trimming shortened V by 6 bases and J by 4 bases, and 19 bases separated the two germline ends. This CDR3 comprises 16 residues. The germline V gene has CDR1 ENHRY and CDR2 SYGVKD.

This clonotype occurred many times. The chain has TRBV10-3 and TRBJ2-7; 9 bases match TRBD1. V lost 0 bases, J lost 4 bases, and 7 bases stayed unmatched. The germline CDR1 and CDR2 sequences are ENHRY and SYGVKD. This CDR3 has 16 amino acids. The CDR3 sequence: CAISESWDRVNYEQYV. In nucleotides, the CDR3 is TGTGCCATCAGTGAGTCCTGGGACAGGGTAAATTACGAGCAGTACGTC.

This clonotype has more than one count but fewer than ten. The chain carries TRBV9 and TRBJ2-1, with 7 bases identical to TRBD2. With 0 bases clipped from V and 0 bases from J, the junction kept 9 bases outside the gene matches. The CDR3 covers 18 residues. From germline, CDR1 is SGDLS and CDR2 YYNGEE. The CDR3 region is CASSVGGSGGSSYNEQFF. The CDR3 nucleotides are TGTGCCAGCAGCGTAGGTGGATCGGGCGGGAGCTCCTACAATGAGCAGTTCTTC.

At least ten counts were recorded for this clonotype. The chain carries TRBV10-2 and TRBJ2-7; 8 nucleotides agree with TRBD2. The CDR3 contains 15 residues. The V segment lost 7 bases and the J segment 2 bases; nucleotides outside the gene matches: 10. Per germline, CDR1 WSHSY and CDR2 SAAADI. The CDR3 bases are TGCGCCAGCAATACGAAGCGGGAGCACGCCTACGAGCAGTACTTC. As protein: CASNTKREHAYEQYF.

There are a few counts of this clonotype. The chain combines TRBV5-5 with TRBJ2-3; no clear D. The V gene's germline CDR1 is SGHKS and CDR2 YYEKEE (reference sequence). The CDR3 extends over 15 amino acids. Trimming removed 4 bases at V and 1 base at J, with 13 bases between. The CDR3 spells CASSHRSFGTDTQYF. The CDR3 DNA is TGTGCCAGCAGCCACCGCTCTTTTGGCACAGATACGCAGTATTTT.

This clonotype was observed at least ten times. The junction shows a germline mismatch at one end, possibly a read error. The chain employs TRBV5-1 and TRBJ2-5; D gene uncertain. This CDR3 has 12 residues. CDR1 is SGHRS and CDR2 is YFSETQ in the germline V gene. This chain's CDR3 is CASSLSQETQYF. The CDR3 nucleotides read TGTGCCAGCAGCTTGAGTCAAGAGACCCAGTACTTC.

This clonotype was counted ten times or more. J is TRBJ2-2 and V is TRBV5-6; the D is unclear. The CDR3 loop spans 14 amino acids. V lost 2 bases, J lost 0 bases, and 5 bases lay in between. Per the germline V gene, CDR1 is SGHDT and CDR2 is YYEEEE. The CDR3 nucleotides read TGTGCCAGCAGCTTTGTAACGAACACCGGGGAGCTGTTTTTT. It yields the protein CASSFVTNTGELFF.

Regarding this clonotype: This may be a read error, as it is one base from a much larger clone. The rearrangement uses TRBV28 and TRBJ2-2, with D perhaps matching TRBD1 or TRBD2 (5 bases each). Per germline, CDR1 MDHEN and CDR2 SYDVKM. This CDR3 region has 14 residues. The CDR3 region is CATFYGGSTEELFF. DNA of the CDR3: TGTGCCACATTTTATGGGGGAAGCACCGAGGAGCTGTTTTTT. Variable domain in full (rest from reference TRBV28 and TRBJ2-2): DVKVTQSSRYLVKRTGEKVFLECVQDMDHENMFWYRQDPGLGLRLIYFSYDVKMKEKGDIPEGYSVSREKKERFSLILESASTNQTSMYLCATFYGGSTEELFFGEGSRLTVL.

This clonotype was seen ten or more times. The chain carries TRBV28 and TRBJ2-7; the D is unclear. V lost 3 bases and J lost 7, with 10 bases in between. The CDR3 totals 12 residues. Germline values: CDR1 MDHEN, CDR2 SYDVKM. The CDR3 DNA reads TGTGCCAGCAGTTTTTGGTCGGGTGAGCAGTACTTC. This codes for CASSFWSGEQYF.

This clonotype has a count of ten or more. The J gene is TRBJ2-2, the V gene TRBV28; TRBD1 or TRBD2 may be the D gene (5 bases each). The germline V and J ends were trimmed by 2 bases and 6 bases, with 13 bases remaining between them. Germline V CDR1 and CDR2: MDHEN, SYDVKM. The CDR3 totals 15 residues. CDR3 bases: TGTGCCAGCAGTTTAGGAGGCAGGGAAGCCGGGGAGCTGTTTTTT. Its translation is CASSLGGREAGELFF.

This clonotype was seen a handful of times. This chain's CDR3 is CASSQRAREQYF. CDR3 bases: TGCGCCAGCAGCCAAAGAGCTCGCGAGCAGTACTTC. V and J are TRBV4-1 and TRBJ2-7; D unclear. Deletions cut 2 bases from V and 6 bases from J, with 8 bases between. The length of the CDR3 is 12 residues. Germline CDR1 MGHRA, CDR2 YSYEKL.

This clonotype has at least ten counts. This chain uses TRBV9 with TRBJ1-1; perhaps TRBD1 as D (5 bases). The CDR3 spans 14 residues. Per germline, CDR1 SGDLS and CDR2 YYNGEE. V was trimmed by 3 bases and J by 6 bases, leaving 15 bases between them. The CDR3 DNA sequence: TGTGCCAGCAGCGCGGGGACCGCTTACGCTGAAGCTTTCTTT. This translates into CASSAGTAYAEAFF.

There are many counts of this clonotype. The V call is TRBV28, the J call TRBJ2-7; D tentatively fits TRBD1 or TRBD2 (5 bases each). Germline V lookup: CDR1 MDHEN, CDR2 SYDVKM. Trimming took off 4 bases at V and 6 bases at J, with 16 bases between the two ends. This CDR3 is built from 14 residues. In DNA, the CDR3 is TGTGCCAGCAGTTCCTCCATGGGGGTCCCCGAGCAGTACTTC. It codes for CASSSSMGVPEQYF.

This clonotype was seen only a few times. This chain links TRBV6-1 with TRBJ1-1; D unclear. CDR3 size: 13 residues. CDR1 is MNHNS and CDR2 is SASEGT in the germline V gene. V lost 2 bases and J 2 bases, leaving 6 bases between the germline ends. Here the CDR3 reads CASSERENTEAFF. In nucleotides, the CDR3 is TGTGCCAGCAGTGAAAGGGAAAACACTGAAGCTTTCTTT.

The table lists this clonotype with many counts. J is TRBJ2-3 and V is TRBV20-1; no reliable D call. This CDR3 comprises 14 residues. V lost 4 bases to trimming and J lost 2 bases, with 13 bases between them. In germline, CDR1 is DFQATT, CDR2 SNEGSKA (reference sequence). CDR3 coding DNA: TGCAGTGCTATTTCAGGCCCCTCCACAGATACGCAGTATTTT. Protein: CSAISGPSTDTQYF.

This clonotype was seen a handful of times. The chain uses TRBV19 and TRBJ1-1; 7 bases match TRBD1. The trim removed 6 bases at V and 2 bases at J, leaving 3 bases unmatched. Germline loops: CDR1 LNHDA, CDR2 SQIVND (reference sequence). The CDR3 is 13 amino acids. CDR3 sequence reads: CASSHRGNTEAFF. The CDR3 DNA is TGTGCCAGTAGCCACAGGGGTAACACTGAAGCTTTCTTT.

This clonotype appeared many times. The rearrangement links TRBV7-2 to TRBJ2-3, with 11 nucleotides matching TRBD2. The germline CDR1 and CDR2 sequences are SGHTA and FQGNSA. Trimming took 5 bases from V and 2 from J; bases not matched to a gene: 6. This CDR3 is built from 16 residues. CDR3 nucleotides: TGTGCCAGCAGCAATCCACTAGCGGGAGACACAGATACGCAGTATTTT. Translated: CASSNPLAGDTDTQYF.